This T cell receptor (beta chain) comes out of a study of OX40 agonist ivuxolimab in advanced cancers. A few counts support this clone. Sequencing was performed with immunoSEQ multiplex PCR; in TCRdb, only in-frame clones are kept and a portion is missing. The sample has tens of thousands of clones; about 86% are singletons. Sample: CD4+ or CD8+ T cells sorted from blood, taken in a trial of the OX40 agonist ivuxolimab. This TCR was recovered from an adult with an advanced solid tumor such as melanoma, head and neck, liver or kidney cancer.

CDR3 loop: CASSRSNEQFF. In nucleotides, the CDR3 is TGTGCCAGCAGTCGAAGCAATGAGCAGTTCTTC. This chain links TRBV6-6 with TRBJ2-1; D uncertain. Trimming cost V 5 bases and J 6 bases, with 5 bases left between them. From germline, CDR1 is MNHNY and CDR2 SVGAGI (reference sequence). This CDR3 is 11 amino acids long.